This T cell receptor (beta chain) was documented in a study of beta chain features in type 1 diabetes. Sort purity for all populations was recorded as exceeding 98%. The CDR3 runs 15 residues. Germline V gives CDR1 ENHRY, CDR2 SYGVKD. The germline V and J ends were trimmed by 7 bases and 6 bases, with 20 bases remaining between them. The study reverse transcribed the entire isolated RNA, so it sequenced expressed TCRB transcripts. Only in-frame clones appear in the TCRdb table, and some are missing; sequencing was by immunoSEQ multiplex PCR. The sample gives some 150,000 clones, about 13% of which show up once; roughly 1.4% is in the top ten. This clone has more than one count but fewer than ten. The target antigen is unknown. Points from the study as a whole: Within each of all four CD4+ subsets, Type 1 diabetes patients had TCRB CDR3s that were moderately but significantly shorter. Whatever favoring of shorter templates PCR might show would apply equally to patients and controls.

The sample comprised central memory CD4+ T cells from blood. The receptor was derived from a man aged 18 to 29 with type 1 diabetes. The J gene is TRBJ2-3, the V gene TRBV10-3, with D perhaps matching TRBD2 (6 bases). DNA for the CDR3: TGTGCCATCACTGGAGGGGTTGGAGATGCGGATACGCAGTATTTT. This translates into CAITGGVGDADTQYF.